This T cell receptor beta chain derives from a study of shared clonotypes between healthy human individuals. Notes on the study in general: The study found roughly 5% of naive CD4 clonotypes shared across a few donors. In contrast to clonotypes shared by all four donors, non-shared clonotypes had lower generation probabilities. Sharing of clonotypes among donors was expected to vary with sequencing depth.

V gave up 4 bases and J gave up 5 bases; unmatched junction bases: 4. CDR3 length: 14 amino acids. A word on this clone: Its antigen is not known.

Profiling relied on immunoSEQ multiplex PCR, and the TCRdb table lists in-frame clones only, not all of them. Among about 2.3 million clones, around 90% were seen once, and the ten largest hold approximately 0.4%. V gene TRBV23-1 combines with J gene TRBJ2-3; the match to TRBD1 covers 9 bases. TRBV23-1 counts as an open reading frame of uncertain function. This TCR came from a man aged 18 to 29 in good health. Some clones in this sample may be carry-over from other donors' samples. The material sequenced was naive CD4+ T cells from PBMCs. Stated subset: CD45RA+ positively selected. The CDR3 is CASSLGQGGDTQYF. The CDR3 DNA sequence: TGCGCCAGCAGTCTGGGACAGGGAGGAGATACGCAGTATTTT.